This T cell receptor (beta chain) was identified in a study of T cells in Graves' hyperthyroidism and ophthalmopathy. The source material, RNA transcripts, was used to amplify TCR beta CDR3 regions. HTBI primers were used for first-round RT-PCR of the TCR CDR3. One entry per CDR3 protein results from TCRdb running MiXCR on the multiplex PCR reads. This table has about 420,000 distinct CDR3 sequences, roughly 13% appearing once. From germline, CDR1 is SGHTA and CDR2 FQGNSA. Trimming removed 5 bases from V and 2 bases from J, with 16 bases in between. This CDR3 comprises 15 residues. Study-wide results and limits: Most thyroid-expanded clonotypes above 0.001 were also found in blood.

Newly diagnosed patients aged 18 to 65 had hyperthyroidism of under 2 months' duration. Uncontrolled infection, other autoimmune disease, pregnancy or lactation disqualified patients from enrolment. The table lists this clonotype with many counts. Antigen specificity is unknown. This sequence was found in a woman between 18 and 30 years old with Graves' hyperthyroidism. Sequenced: blood. The chain is built from TRBV7-2 and TRBJ2-7; D tentatively fits TRBD1 or TRBD2 (5 bases each). As DNA, the CDR3 is TGTGCCAGCAGCGTAACCGGGACGGTCCCCTACGAGCAGTACTTC. It translates to CASSVTGTVPYEQYF.